One and the same sample provided the 22 T cell receptor beta chains below, sequenced in a study of OX40 agonist ivuxolimab in advanced cancers. This table comes from immunoSEQ multiplex PCR, and its TCRdb copy is limited to in-frame clones, with some not included. Of around 16,000 clones detected, roughly 84% appear once; the ten largest clones hold 0.55% to 0.7%. This sample comprised CD4+ or CD8+ T cells sorted from blood, obtained in a trial of the OX40 agonist ivuxolimab. These receptors all stem from an adult with an advanced solid tumor such as melanoma, head and neck, liver or kidney cancer.

This chain joins TRBV15 and TRBJ2-2; D call uncertain. The CDR3 is 14 residues long. CDR1 and CDR2 from the germline V gene are LNHNV and YYDKDF (reference sequence). The V gene lost 3 bases and the J gene lost 0 bases, with 5 bases spanning the gap. CDR3 sequence: CATSRGTNTGELFF. The CDR3 bases are TGTGCCACCAGCAGGGGGACGAACACCGGGGAGCTGTTTTTT.

This chain uses TRBV7-2 with TRBJ2-7; 10 bases fit TRBD1. The ends lost 1 base at V and 2 bases at J; junction bases unmatched: 5. Germline V gives CDR1 SGHTA, CDR2 FQGNSA. CDR3 length equals 16 residues. The CDR3 here is CASSLGWDRGTYEQYF. In DNA form, the CDR3 reads TGTGCCAGCAGCTTAGGCTGGGACAGGGGAACCTACGAGCAGTACTTC. The variable domain in full, with the rest retrieved from reference TRBV7-2 and TRBJ2-7, is GAGVSQSPSNKVTEKGKDVELRCDPISGHTALYWYRQSLGQGLEFLIYFQGNSAPDKSGLPSDRFSAERTGGSVSTLTIQRTQQEDSAVYLCASSLGWDRGTYEQYFGPGTRLTVT.

The rearrangement links TRBV5-6 to TRBJ2-3; D is uncertain. Per the germline V gene, CDR1 is SGHDT and CDR2 is YYEEEE. This CDR3 has 15 residues. V was cut by 2 bases and J by 3 bases, with 13 bases left in between. CDR3 region: CASSFQVGVTDTQYF. The CDR3 bases are TGTGCCAGCAGCTTCCAAGTGGGTGTTACAGATACGCAGTATTTT.

This chain uses TRBV7-6 with TRBJ2-3; no clear D. Germline values: CDR1 SGHVS, CDR2 FNYEAQ. This CDR3 spans 14 amino acids. V was trimmed by 6 bases and J by 0 bases, leaving 10 bases between them. DNA of the CDR3: TGTGCCAGCAGAGCTGAAATTAGCACAGATACGCAGTATTTT. Translating gives CASRAEISTDTQYF. The full variable domain, with the rest looked up from reference TRBV7-6 and TRBJ2-3, is GAGVSQSPRYKVTKRGQDVALRCDPISGHVSLYWYRQALGQGPEFLTYFNYEAQQDKSGLPNDRFSAERPEGSISTLTIQRTEQRDSAMYRCASRAEISTDTQYFGPGTRLTVL.

This chain joins TRBV4-1 and TRBJ2-3, with TRBD2 identical over 13 bases. V lost 0 bases, J lost 4 bases, and 10 bases stayed unmatched. This CDR3 contains 19 residues. Germline CDR1 MGHRA, CDR2 YSYEKL. CDR3 in DNA: TGCGCCAGCAGCCAAGAGAATCCCCGACTAGCGGGGGGACCAGATACGCAGTATTTT. This translates into CASSQENPRLAGGPDTQYF.

The chain recombines TRBV19 with TRBJ2-7, with 7 bases identical to TRBD2. CDR1 and CDR2 (germline): LNHDA, SQIVND (reference sequence). There are 15 residues in the CDR3. The trim removed 0 bases at V and 3 bases at J, leaving 5 bases unmatched. The CDR3 coding sequence is TGTGCCAGTAGTATAGACGCTAGCGGAAACTACGAGCAGTACTTC. It specifies CASSIDASGNYEQYF. Full variable domain (outside the CDR3, taken from reference TRBV19 and TRBJ2-7): DGGITQSPKYLFRKEGQNVTLSCEQNLNHDAMYWYRQDPGQGLRLIYYSQIVNDFQKGDIAEGYSVSREKKESFPLTVTSAQKNPTAFYLCASSIDASGNYEQYFGPGTRLTVT.

The V and J genes are TRBV7-2 and TRBJ1-4; D not certain. V lost 4 bases and J 1 base, leaving 16 bases between the germline ends. This CDR3 contains 17 residues. Germline assignment: CDR1 SGHTA and CDR2 FQGNSA. The CDR3 DNA reads TGTGCCAGCAGCTCTCAATGGGGAACCGGAACTAATGAAAAACTGTTTTTT. Translated, it gives CASSSQWGTGTNEKLFF.

The chain is built from TRBV10-3 and TRBJ2-5, with a tentative D call TRBD2 (5 bases). V gave up 10 bases and J gave up 4 bases, with 10 bases separating them. Germline lookup yields CDR1 ENHRY and CDR2 SYGVKD. The CDR3 loop spans 11 amino acids. The CDR3 spells CATGVLETQYF. The CDR3 coding sequence is TGTGCCACCGGGGTGCTAGAGACCCAGTACTTC.

This sequence joins TRBV7-2 and TRBJ2-5, with 10 bases aligning to TRBD2. CDR3 length equals 16 residues. Trimming removed 2 bases from V and 10 bases from J; junction bases left unmatched: 13. Per germline, CDR1 SGHTA and CDR2 FQGNSA. Here the CDR3 DNA reads TGTGCCAGCAGCTTAAGCCCTAGCGGGAGTGGGTGGGTCCAGTACTTC. This encodes CASSLSPSGSGWVQYF.

The V call is TRBV5-4, the J call TRBJ2-7; perhaps D is TRBD1 or TRBD2 (5 bases each). Looked up from germline, CDR1 is SGHNT and CDR2 is YYREEE (reference sequence). This CDR3 contains 15 residues. V lost 4 bases and J lost 6, with 20 bases in between. The CDR3 loop reads CASSPGQGRNSEQYF. As DNA, the CDR3 is TGTGCCAGCAGCCCGGGGCAAGGTCGGAATAGCGAGCAGTACTTC.

The rearrangement uses TRBV25-1 and TRBJ2-7, with no clear D. V shed 0 bases and J shed 6 bases, with 9 bases lying between them. This CDR3 is built from 13 residues. Germline V gene lookup returns CDR1 MGHDK and CDR2 SYGVNS. The CDR3 DNA reads as TGTGCCAGCAGTGAATATAGACTTCCCGAGCAGTACTTC. This codes for CASSEYRLPEQYF.

The chain uses TRBV4-1 and TRBJ2-3; 7 nucleotides align to TRBD1. The V gene end was trimmed by 4 bases and the J gene end by 1 base; junction bases not matched to a gene: 8. The germline gives CDR1 MGHRA, CDR2 YSYEKL. CDR3 length: 16 amino acids. CDR3 bases: TGCGCCAGCAGCCGAAACAGGGGATCGGGCACAGATACGCAGTATTTT. This codes for CASSRNRGSGTDTQYF.

The J gene is TRBJ1-4, the V gene TRBV29-1; maybe TRBD1 (5 bases). Germline V gene sequence: CDR1 SQVTM, CDR2 ANQGSEA. The CDR3 covers 14 residues. Between the trimmed V and J ends, which lost 4 bases and 6 bases, there was a span of 15 bases. The CDR3 region is CSVAQGRRDEKLFF. The CDR3, as DNA: TGCAGCGTTGCCCAGGGTAGACGTGATGAAAAACTGTTTTTT. Using reference TRBV29-1 and TRBJ1-4 for the parts outside the CDR3, the full variable domain is SAVISQKPSRDICQRGTSLTIQCQVDSQVTMMFWYRQQPGQSLTLIATANQGSEATYESGFVIDKFPISRPNLTFSTLTVSNMSPEDSSIYLCSVAQGRRDEKLFFGSGTQLSVL.

The chain uses TRBV14 and TRBJ2-2, with no clear D. V was shortened by 0 bases and J by 4 bases, with 9 bases between the two germline ends. The CDR3 has 15 residues. Looked up from germline, CDR1 is SGHDN and CDR2 is FVKESK. DNA for the CDR3: TGTGCCAGCAGCCAAGAGCCCCGCGGCACCGGGGAGCTGTTTTTT. Translating gives CASSQEPRGTGELFF.

This clone was picked up one time. The J gene is TRBJ2-1, the V gene TRBV7-6, with TRBD2 matching over 14 bases. Unmatched junction bases numbered 8, after V lost 5 bases and J lost 8 bases. Germline V gene sequence: CDR1 SGHVS, CDR2 FNYEAQ. The CDR3 is 16 residues long. In DNA form, the CDR3 reads TGTGCCAGCAGCCGCGGGACTAGCGGGAGCATGTATGAGCAGTTCTTC. It encodes CASSRGTSGSMYEQFF.

The chain couples TRBV9 to TRBJ1-2, with TRBD1 matching 9 bases. J lost 2 bases, V lost 3 bases, and 17 bases had no gene match. Germline CDR1 reads SGDLS; CDR2 reads YYNGEE. The CDR3 spans 19 residues. The CDR3 DNA reads as TGTGCCAGCAGCGCAGGGGGGGACAGGGAGGTTAAGGCCAACTATGGCTACACCTTC. This encodes CASSAGGDREVKANYGYTF.

This rearrangement joins TRBV10-3 to TRBJ1-5; no definite D call. V was cut by 9 bases and J by 0 bases, with 6 bases left in between. This CDR3 region has 12 residues. From germline, CDR1 is ENHRY and CDR2 SYGVKD. The CDR3 region has the DNA TGTGCCATAGGGATTAGCAATCAGCCCCAGCATTTT. It specifies CAIGISNQPQHF.

The CDR3 DNA reads as TGTGCTAGTGCCCACTCGGGGGCGGAGACCCAGTACTTC. It specifies CASAHSGAETQYF. The genes are TRBV12-5 and TRBJ2-5; D assignment may be TRBD1 or TRBD2 (6 bases each). Trimming pared 7 bases from V and 5 bases from J, leaving 14 bases between. The V gene's germline CDR1 is LGHNT and CDR2 FRNRAP. CDR3 length equals 13 residues. Together with reference TRBV12-5 and TRBJ2-5, the CDR3 gives the full variable domain: DARVTQTPRHKVTEMGQEVTMRCQPILGHNTVFWYRQTMMQGLELLAYFRNRAPLDDSGMPKDRFSAEMPDATLATLKIQPSEPRDSAVYFCASAHSGAETQYFGPGTRLLVL.

This clone was counted between two and nine times. The J gene is TRBJ1-5, the V gene TRBV27; D is ambiguous. V lost 3 bases and J lost 3, with 9 bases in between. The CDR3 sequence is 14 residues long. CDR1 and CDR2 from the germline V gene are MNHEY and SMNVEV (reference sequence). CDR3 region: CASSLGQNNQPQHF. The CDR3 DNA reads TGTGCCAGCAGTTTGGGTCAGAACAATCAGCCCCAGCATTTT.

This clone was seen once. V gene TRBV10-3 combines with J gene TRBJ2-7; TRBD1 matches at 7 bases. The CDR3 has 15 amino acids. Germline trimming cut 6 bases from V and 7 bases from J; bases unmatched to any gene: 15. Germline V gene data show CDR1 as ENHRY and CDR2 as SYGVKD. CDR3 residues: CAISQPTGPTREQYF. In DNA, the CDR3 is TGTGCCATCAGCCAACCGACAGGGCCCACTAGGGAGCAGTACTTC.

V and J are TRBV19 and TRBJ2-2; D is undetermined. Germline V gives CDR1 LNHDA, CDR2 SQIVND (reference sequence). Between the trimmed V and J ends, which lost 3 bases and 1 base, there was a span of 12 bases. The CDR3 is 16 residues long. CDR3 sequence: CASSIPLSGNTGELFF. CDR3 DNA sequence: TGTGCCAGTAGTATCCCGTTGAGTGGGAACACCGGGGAGCTGTTTTTT.

The rearrangement links TRBV18 to TRBJ1-1, with D uncertain. Between the trimmed V and J ends, which lost 0 bases and 2 bases, there was a span of 7 bases. Germline values: CDR1 KGHSH, CDR2 LQKENI. There are 14 residues in the CDR3. The CDR3 loop is CASSPPRSNTEAFF. DNA of the CDR3: TGTGCCAGCTCACCACCTAGGAGTAACACTGAAGCTTTCTTT.